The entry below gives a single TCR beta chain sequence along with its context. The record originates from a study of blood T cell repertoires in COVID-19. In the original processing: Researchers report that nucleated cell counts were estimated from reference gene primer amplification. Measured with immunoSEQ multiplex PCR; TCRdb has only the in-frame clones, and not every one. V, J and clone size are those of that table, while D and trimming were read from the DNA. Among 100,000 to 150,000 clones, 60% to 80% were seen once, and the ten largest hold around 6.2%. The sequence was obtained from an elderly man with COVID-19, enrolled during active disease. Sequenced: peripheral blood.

DNA of the CDR3: TGTGCCAGTGACGGACTAGCGGGAGGGGGGGAGCAGTACTTC. This sequence encodes CASDGLAGGGEQYF. The chain has TRBV28 and TRBJ2-7; 15 bases align to TRBD2. The CDR3 covers 14 residues. Per germline, CDR1 MDHEN and CDR2 SYDVKM. The V segment lost 9 bases and the J segment 7 bases; nucleotides outside the gene matches: 7. Drawing the rest from reference TRBV28 and TRBJ2-7, the complete variable domain is DVKVTQSSRYLVKRTGEKVFLECVQDMDHENMFWYRQDPGLGLRLIYFSYDVKMKEKGDIPEGYSVSREKKERFSLILESASTNQTSMYLCASDGLAGGGEQYFGPGTRLTVT.